This T cell receptor beta chain was retrieved from a study of T cells in Graves' hyperthyroidism and ophthalmopathy. As for the study in general: Any treatment followed the collection of peripheral blood at initial diagnosis.

Notes on this clonotype: Antigen unknown.

What was amplified from RNA transcripts were TCR beta CDR3 regions. Using the HTBI primer set, a first-round RT-PCR was run on the TCR CDR3. TCRdb reprocessed the multiplex PCR reads with MiXCR, giving one entry per CDR3 protein. This table has approximately 600,000 distinct CDR3 sequences, more than 20% appearing once. Germline values: CDR1 MNHEY, CDR2 SMNVEV (reference sequence). J was trimmed by 0 bases and V by 5 bases; bases with no gene match: 15. CDR3 size: 19 residues. Study observations and caveats: Blood also showed most of the thyroid clonotypes that were expanded above 0.001.

The chain joins TRBV27 to TRBJ2-1, with 8 bases aligning to TRBD2. Sequencing used blood. This receptor was taken from a man between 25 and 39 years old with Graves' ophthalmopathy. This CDR3 is CASSLLAGSLWISYNEQFF. DNA of the CDR3: TGTGCCAGCAGTCTCTTAGCGGGAAGTCTGTGGATCTCCTACAATGAGCAGTTCTTC.